The 16 T cell receptor beta chains given below trace back to one sample, sequenced in a study of T cell responses to AZD1222 COVID-19 vaccine. Here immunoSEQ multiplex PCR was the method, and the copy in TCRdb shows in-frame clones only, minus some. The sample has 150,000 or so clones, around 89% seen once. Sequenced here: peripheral blood, sampled on day 0 of AZD1222 vaccination. These receptors came from an adult in good health.

The genes are TRBV11-3 and TRBJ1-2; D is unclear. CDR1 and CDR2 from the germline V gene are SGHNT and YENEEA. Deletions cut 5 bases from V and 12 bases from J, with 13 bases between. The CDR3 contains 11 residues. The CDR3 bases are TGTGCCAGCAGCCACCCCCGGAGACACACCTTC. As protein: CASSHPRRHTF.

The gene calls are TRBV28 and TRBJ1-6, with D tentatively TRBD1 (6 bases). CDR3 length: 15 amino acids. The germline CDR1 and CDR2 sequences are MDHEN and SYDVKM. With 6 bases removed from V and 7 bases from J, the gap between germline ends came to 16 bases. In nucleotides, the CDR3 is TGTGCCAGCAGACCTTGGGGGGCAGCCAATTCACCCCTCCACTTT. This encodes CASRPWGAANSPLHF.

The chain combines TRBV28 with TRBJ2-2; 8 nucleotides agree with TRBD1. V gave up 6 bases and J gave up 1 base; unmatched junction bases: 7. The CDR3 contains 16 residues. Germline CDR1 MDHEN, CDR2 SYDVKM. The CDR3 DNA reads as TGTGCCAGCAGCCACGCCGGGACAGGGAACACCGGGGAGCTGTTTTTT. This sequence encodes CASSHAGTGNTGELFF.

V gene TRBV10-1 combines with J gene TRBJ2-1, with 13 bases fitting TRBD2. This CDR3 has 15 residues. The germline V gene encodes CDR1 WNHNN and CDR2 SYGVQD (reference sequence). V gave up 5 bases and J gave up 9 bases; unmatched junction bases: 7. CDR3 region: CASSLTSGRASEQFF. CDR3 sequence (DNA): TGCGCCAGCAGTCTCACTAGCGGGAGGGCCAGTGAGCAGTTCTTC.

The chain combines TRBV6-5 with TRBJ1-5, with D possibly being TRBD1 (5 bases). The V end was cut by 6 bases, the J end by 2 bases, with 8 bases between. The V gene's germline CDR1 is MNHEY and CDR2 SVGAGI. The CDR3 runs 13 residues. The CDR3 region has the DNA TGTGCCAGCAGACAGGCACGCAATCAGCCCCAGCATTTT. Amino acid sequence: CASRQARNQPQHF.

The genes are TRBV2 and TRBJ2-2; D not resolved. The CDR3 extends over 12 amino acids. CDR1 is SNHLY and CDR2 is FYNNEI in the germline V gene. V was clipped by 6 bases and J by 2 bases, with 4 bases between them. CDR3 DNA sequence: TGTGCCAGCAGCAGAAACACCGGGGAGCTGTTTTTT. Translation: CASSRNTGELFF.

The genes are TRBV5-6 and TRBJ2-7; D gene unclear. The CDR3 spans 12 residues. Per the germline V gene, CDR1 is SGHDT and CDR2 is YYEEEE. V shed 4 bases and J shed 6 bases, with 11 bases lying between them. The CDR3 coding sequence is TGTGCCAGCAGCCCTAGATCGGGCGAGCAGTACTTC. This translates into CASSPRSGEQYF.

This sequence joins TRBV12-3 or TRBV12-4 and TRBJ2-5; D is ambiguous. V was shortened by 5 bases and J by 2 bases, with 3 bases between the two germline ends. This CDR3 has 11 amino acids. The CDR3 DNA is TGTGCCAGCAGTATACAAGAGACCCAGTACTTC. Translation: CASSIQETQYF.

This clone has only one observation. The CDR3 sequence is CASSLDGGKQFF. CDR3 coding DNA: TGTGCCAGCAGCTTGGACGGGGGGAAGCAGTTCTTC. J is TRBJ2-1 and V is TRBV7-9; TRBD2 agrees at 7 bases. The CDR3 sequence is 12 residues long. V lost 3 bases to trimming and J lost 11 bases; unmatched junction nucleotides: 4. The germline V gene encodes CDR1 SEHNR and CDR2 FQNEAQ (reference sequence).

The chain recombines TRBV7-2 with TRBJ2-2, with 7 bases aligning to TRBD1. Germline CDR1 and CDR2: SGHTA and FQGNSA. V shed 4 bases and J 6 bases; nucleotides not matched to a gene: 5. The CDR3 is made up of 14 amino acids. CDR3 nucleotide sequence: TGTGCCAGCAGCTCCGACAGGGCGGCCGGGGAGCTGTTTTTT. It translates to CASSSDRAAGELFF.

This chain uses TRBV6-1 with TRBJ1-1; a possible D gene is TRBD1 (6 bases). V was trimmed by 0 bases and J by 4 bases, leaving 12 bases between them. The CDR3 sequence is 15 residues long. Germline V CDR1 and CDR2: MNHNS, SASEGT. The CDR3 DNA is TGTGCCAGCAGTGAAGCAGGGGGGGGATCCACTGAAGCTTTCTTT. Translating gives CASSEAGGGSTEAFF.

The chain joins TRBV19 to TRBJ1-5, with no clear D. Germline CDR1 is LNHDA and CDR2 is SQIVND (reference sequence). There are 14 residues in the CDR3. Trimming took 10 bases from V and 3 from J, leaving 16 bases between them. The CDR3 DNA follows: TGTGCCACCGACCGTTTAGGCAACAATCAGCCCCAGCATTTT. It translates to CATDRLGNNQPQHF.

J is TRBJ2-7 and V is TRBV9, with a possible D match to TRBD2 (6 bases). The V gene's germline CDR1 is SGDLS and CDR2 YYNGEE. V was shortened by 3 bases and J by 0 bases, with 13 bases between the two germline ends. CDR3 length equals 15 residues. The CDR3 sequence is CASSEGLESSYEQYF. CDR3 in DNA: TGTGCCAGCAGCGAGGGACTGGAGAGCTCCTACGAGCAGTACTTC.

The rearrangement uses TRBV18 and TRBJ1-6; the D gene is possibly TRBD1 (6 bases). The CDR3 is 14 amino acids. Germline CDR1 and CDR2: KGHSH and LQKENI. V was shortened by 6 bases and J by 7 bases, with 13 bases between the two germline ends. The CDR3 region is CASSTDRKNSPLHF. CDR3 nucleotide sequence: TGTGCCAGCTCGACCGACAGGAAGAATTCACCCCTCCACTTT.

This clone was found once. The J gene is TRBJ1-6, the V gene TRBV28; the D is unclear. The V gene's germline CDR1 is MDHEN and CDR2 SYDVKM. Between the trimmed V and J ends, which lost 7 bases and 13 bases, there was a span of 17 bases. The CDR3 totals 13 residues. The CDR3 DNA sequence: TGTGCCAGCATTTCCCCCTCCATGACGCCCCTCCACTTT. This codes for CASISPSMTPLHF.

The gene calls are TRBV2 and TRBJ1-4; D not certain. V was shortened by 2 bases and J by 3 bases, with 10 bases between the two germline ends. The CDR3 totals 15 residues. Germline assignment: CDR1 SNHLY and CDR2 FYNNEI. The CDR3: CASSEQLGPNEKLFF. CDR3 in DNA: TGTGCCAGCAGTGAACAGCTTGGTCCTAATGAAAAACTGTTTTTT.